The entry that follows covers one TCR beta chain sequence. The CDR3 contains 15 residues. Per germline, CDR1 MDHEN and CDR2 SYDVKM. The V end was cut by 4 bases, the J end by 3 bases, with 16 bases between. These data are taken from a study of cytomegalovirus exposure and HLA in healthy donors. Primers included in the PCR were 60 Vbeta and 13 Jbeta primers. Data came from immunoSEQ multiplex PCR; TCRdb stores just in-frame clones and leaves some out. This sample has 120,000 to 150,000 clones, with approximately 80% found just once. Sequenced: PBMCs. The chain couples TRBV28 to TRBJ2-7; TRBD2 is a possible D gene (6 bases). This TCR was recovered from a man aged 35 to 55 in good health and CMV-seronegative. The CDR3 DNA follows: TGTGCCAGCAGTTACCCTAGGGCGGGGATCTACGAGCAGTACTTC. Protein sequence: CASSYPRAGIYEQYF. Variable domain in full (rest from reference TRBV28 and TRBJ2-7): DVKVTQSSRYLVKRTGEKVFLECVQDMDHENMFWYRQDPGLGLRLIYFSYDVKMKEKGDIPEGYSVSREKKERFSLILESASTNQTSMYLCASSYPRAGIYEQYFGPGTRLTVT.